Shown below are 30 T cell receptor beta chains from a single sample sequenced in a study of blood T cell repertoires in COVID-19. Assay used: immunoSEQ multiplex PCR; TCRdb lists only in-frame clones, some missing. The table includes approximately 300,000 clones, under 95% detected once. The sequenced material came from PBMCs or T cells enriched from blood (not recorded which). The receptors come from a man in his 60s who had recovered from COVID-19.

The genes are TRBV5-1 and TRBJ2-7; 9 nucleotides align to TRBD1. The CDR3 is 12 residues long. The germline gives CDR1 SGHRS, CDR2 YFSETQ. The ends lost 4 bases at V and 8 bases at J; junction bases unmatched: 4. The CDR3 spells CASSLTGGQQYF. CDR3 sequence (DNA): TGCGCCAGCAGCCTAACAGGGGGCCAGCAGTACTTC.

This clone has just one count. The chain carries TRBV4-2 and TRBJ2-7, with TRBD2 matching over 7 bases. This CDR3 contains 16 residues. CDR1 is LGHNA, CDR2 YNFKEQ, per germline. Trimming at V came to 0 bases and at J to 3 bases, leaving 8 bases not matched to a gene. The CDR3 DNA sequence: TGTGCCAGCAGCCAAGAGAGAGGGGAGGGCAGCTACGAGCAGTACTTC. Translated: CASSQERGEGSYEQYF.

The chain carries TRBV30 and TRBJ1-1; 8 nucleotides align to TRBD1. The germline V gene has CDR1 GTSNPN and CDR2 SVGIG (reference sequence). The V segment lost 4 bases and the J segment 5 bases; nucleotides outside the gene matches: 9. The CDR3 spans 14 residues. CDR3 sequence (DNA): TGTGCCTGGACCACGGACAGGGAGGTGACTGAAGCTTTCTTT. It yields the protein CAWTTDREVTEAFF. The variable domain in full, completed from reference TRBV30 and TRBJ1-1, reads SQTIHQWPATLVQPVGSPLSLECTVEGTSNPNLYWYRQAAGRGLQLLFYSVGIGQISSEVPQNLSASRPQDRQFILSSKKLLLSDSGFYLCAWTTDREVTEAFFGQGTRLTVV.

The table lists this clone with a count of one. The chain employs TRBV7-7 and TRBJ2-5; 7 bases are a match to TRBD2. Germline-derived CDR1 and CDR2 are SSHAT and FNYEAQ (reference sequence). This CDR3 spans 15 amino acids. CDR3: CASGQSPSGQETQYF. CDR3 nucleotides: TGTGCTAGCGGCCAGTCCCCTAGCGGCCAAGAGACCCAGTACTTC. Together with reference TRBV7-7 and TRBJ2-5, the CDR3 gives the full variable domain: GAGVSQSPRYKVTKRGQDVTLRCDPISSHATLYWYQQALGQGPEFLTYFNYEAQPDKSGLPSDRFSAERPEGSISTLTIQRTEQRDSAMYRCASGQSPSGQETQYFGPGTRLLVL.

V usage is TRBV7-5 and J usage is TRBJ2-5; the table's D call TRBD2 went unverified against the DNA. TRBV7-5 counts as a pseudogene. CDR3 length: 18 amino acids. The CDR3 nucleotides read TGTGCCAGAAGCTACCTGGGAACTAGCGGGAGAGGAAAAGAGACCCAGTACTTC. Protein sequence: CARSYLGTSGRGKETQYF.

The chain has TRBV6-5 and TRBJ1-2; TRBD1 agrees at 8 bases. The CDR3 runs to 14 residues. With V trimmed by 8 bases and J by 4 bases, 9 bases remained unmatched. Germline V gene sequence: CDR1 MNHEY, CDR2 SVGAGI. The CDR3 bases are TGTGCCAGCGTCCAGGGGGCGCGTTTCTATGGCTACACCTTC. Encoded protein: CASVQGARFYGYTF.

This chain links TRBV28 with TRBJ1-1, with 7 bases fitting TRBD1. V was pared by 5 bases and J by 5 bases, with 11 bases of the junction left unmatched. The CDR3 is made up of 15 amino acids. CDR1 and CDR2 from the germline V gene are MDHEN and SYDVKM. CDR3 region: CASSMRGGAGTEAFF. In DNA form, the CDR3 reads TGTGCCAGCAGTATGCGAGGGGGCGCAGGAACTGAAGCTTTCTTT.

The chain couples TRBV9 to TRBJ2-7; TRBD2 matches 9 bases. This CDR3 comprises 15 residues. With V trimmed by 4 bases and J by 0 bases, 5 bases remained unmatched. Germline assignment: CDR1 SGDLS and CDR2 YYNGEE. The CDR3: CASSNSGRYSYEQYF. The DNA of the CDR3 is TGTGCCAGCAGCAACAGCGGGAGGTACTCCTACGAGCAGTACTTC.

The chain uses TRBV2 and TRBJ1-5, with D maybe TRBD1 (6 bases). Trimming pared 7 bases from V and 4 bases from J, leaving 17 bases between. Germline lookup yields CDR1 SNHLY and CDR2 FYNNEI. The CDR3 extends over 15 amino acids. The CDR3 spells CASKGGDWANQPQHF. CDR3 sequence (DNA): TGTGCCAGCAAGGGGGGGGATTGGGCTAATCAGCCCCAGCATTTT.

This chain joins TRBV11-2 and TRBJ1-1; D unclear. The CDR3 spans 12 residues. With 7 bases removed from V and 2 bases from J, the gap between germline ends came to 8 bases. The germline V gene has CDR1 SGHAT and CDR2 FQNNGV. The CDR3 loop reads CASKTGNTEAFF. In DNA form, the CDR3 reads TGTGCCAGCAAGACGGGTAACACTGAAGCTTTCTTT.

The gene calls are TRBV6-5 and TRBJ1-1; a weak D match, TRBD1 (5 bases). With 2 bases removed from V and 0 bases from J, the gap between germline ends came to 13 bases. The CDR3 contains 16 residues. Germline CDR1 MNHEY, CDR2 SVGAGI. The CDR3 protein is CASSYGSDTMNTEAFF. The CDR3 bases are TGTGCCAGCAGTTACGGGTCGGACACAATGAACACTGAAGCTTTCTTT.

This chain connects TRBV30 to TRBJ1-4, with D possibly TRBD1 on 5 matching bases. Trimming pared 5 bases from V and 2 bases from J, leaving 15 bases between. The CDR3 contains 15 residues. Germline-derived CDR1 and CDR2 are GTSNPN and SVGIG (reference sequence). CDR3 sequence reads: CAWGRGIATNEKLFF. Here the CDR3 DNA reads TGTGCCTGGGGAAGGGGTATTGCCACTAATGAAAAACTGTTTTTT.

The CDR3 region is CASRTALNYEQYF. As DNA, the CDR3 is TGTGCCAGCAGGACAGCCTTAAACTACGAGCAGTACTTC. J is TRBJ2-7 and V is TRBV2; maybe TRBD1 (5 bases). CDR1 is SNHLY and CDR2 is FYNNEI in the germline V gene. With 6 bases removed from V and 3 bases from J, the gap between germline ends came to 12 bases. The CDR3 is 13 amino acids.

This sequence joins TRBV18 and TRBJ2-5, with D possibly being TRBD2 (5 bases). The germline V and J ends were trimmed by 2 bases and 5 bases, with 6 bases remaining between them. This CDR3 has 12 residues. Germline CDR1 reads KGHSH; CDR2 reads LQKENI. The CDR3 DNA sequence: TGTGCCAGCTCACCAGAGGGTGAGACCCAGTACTTC. Protein sequence: CASSPEGETQYF.

Only one count was recorded for this clone. This chain uses TRBV19 with TRBJ2-1; 11 nucleotides line up with TRBD2. CDR1 and CDR2 (germline): LNHDA, SQIVND (reference sequence). Losses at the gene ends were 5 bases for V and 1 base for J; bases not matched to a gene: 4. The CDR3 has 16 amino acids. The CDR3 is CASSELAGGSYNEQFF. Written as DNA, the CDR3 is TGTGCCAGTAGTGAGCTAGCGGGAGGTTCCTACAATGAGCAGTTCTTC.

The rearrangement uses TRBV3-1 (or the pseudogene TRBV3-2) and TRBJ2-5; D possibly corresponds to TRBD2 (5 bases). Trimming stripped 3 bases from V and 7 bases from J, with 12 bases between. The CDR3 totals 13 residues. CDR1 is LGHDT, CDR2 YNNKEL, per germline (reference sequence). In DNA form, the CDR3 reads TGTGCCAGCAGCCAGGAGGAAGTGTGGACCCAGTACTTC. This sequence encodes CASSQEEVWTQYF.

The rearrangement joins TRBV19 to TRBJ1-1, with a possible D match to TRBD1 (6 bases). Deletions cut 5 bases from V and 2 bases from J, with 12 bases between. From germline, CDR1 is LNHDA and CDR2 SQIVND (reference sequence). The CDR3 is 14 residues long. CDR3 region: CASSSNRVNTEAFF. The CDR3 region has the DNA TGTGCCAGTAGTTCAAACAGGGTTAACACTGAAGCTTTCTTT.

V usage is TRBV6-5 and J usage is TRBJ1-1; D may be TRBD1 (6 bases). Germline-derived CDR1 and CDR2 are MNHEY and SVGAGI. The V gene lost 8 bases and the J gene lost 5 bases, with 15 bases spanning the gap. CDR3 length equals 13 residues. In DNA, the CDR3 is TGTGCCAGCGCAAAGACCACAGGGACTGAAGCTTTCTTT. As protein: CASAKTTGTEAFF.

This rearrangement joins TRBV7-2 to TRBJ1-6, with 8 bases lining up with TRBD1. V lost 3 bases and J lost 10; bases outside the gene matches: 8. Per the germline V gene, CDR1 is SGHTA and CDR2 is FQGNSA. CDR3 length equals 15 residues. CDR3 sequence (DNA): TGTGCCAGCAGCTTCGCCGACAGGGGTTTATCACCCCTCCACTTT. This sequence encodes CASSFADRGLSPLHF.

The CDR3 region has the DNA TGCGCCAGCAGCCAAGACGGGGTGCGACAGCCCCAGCATTTT. This encodes CASSQDGVRQPQHF. J is TRBJ1-5 and V is TRBV4-1, with D unclear. Germline assignment: CDR1 MGHRA and CDR2 YSYEKL. Between the trimmed V and J ends, which lost 0 bases and 7 bases, there was a span of 10 bases. The CDR3 is 14 amino acids.

This clone has a single count. The rearrangement links TRBV27 to TRBJ1-3; 9 nucleotides agree with TRBD1. The CDR3 is made up of 13 amino acids. From germline, CDR1 is MNHEY and CDR2 SMNVEV (reference sequence). V was clipped by 5 bases and J by 4 bases; unmatched bases: 0. The CDR3 reads CASSGTGGNTIYF. CDR3 DNA: TGTGCCAGCAGTGGGACAGGGGGAAACACCATATATTTT.

In nucleotides, the CDR3 is TGCGCCAGCAGCAATGGGGACAGGGACCACGATGAGCAGTTCTTC. Encoded protein: CASSNGDRDHDEQFF. V is TRBV5-1 and J is TRBJ2-1; 9 bases agree with TRBD1. CDR3 length: 15 amino acids. J was trimmed by 8 bases and V by 4 bases; bases with no gene match: 10. CDR1 is SGHRS and CDR2 is YFSETQ in the germline V gene.

J is TRBJ2-3 and V is TRBV5-1; TRBD1 agrees at 7 bases. Trimming removed 4 bases from V and 2 bases from J; junction bases left unmatched: 13. CDR3 length: 17 amino acids. CDR1 is SGHRS, CDR2 YFSETQ, per germline. This CDR3 reads CASSEGLQGTPTDTQYF. The CDR3 nucleotides read TGCGCCAGCAGCGAGGGGTTACAGGGGACCCCCACAGATACGCAGTATTTT. The whole variable domain, filled in from reference TRBV5-1 and TRBJ2-3, reads KAGVTQTPRYLIKTRGQQVTLSCSPISGHRSVSWYQQTPGQGLQFLFEYFSETQRNKGNFPGRFSGRQFSNSRSEMNVSTLELGDSALYLCASSEGLQGTPTDTQYFGPGTRLTVL.

In regard to this clone: This CDR3 is also generated by other DNA sequences in the sample. The chain uses TRBV9 and TRBJ2-1, with TRBD2 identical over 8 bases. V shed 0 bases and J 4 bases; nucleotides not matched to a gene: 3. Germline loops: CDR1 SGDLS, CDR2 YYNGEE. The length of the CDR3 is 15 residues. The CDR3 DNA reads as TGTGCCAGCAGCGTAGTTACGGGGGGGTACAATGAGCAGTTCTTC. Encoded protein: CASSVVTGGYNEQFF.

The chain employs TRBV30 and TRBJ1-3, with D tentatively TRBD1 (5 bases). CDR3 length: 13 amino acids. Germline V gene lookup returns CDR1 GTSNPN and CDR2 SVGIG (reference sequence). V dropped 3 bases and J dropped 8 bases, with 14 bases sitting between them. Written as DNA, the CDR3 is TGTGCCTGGAGGTGGCAGGGACTAGACACCATATATTTT. This sequence encodes CAWRWQGLDTIYF.

The chain uses TRBV5-1 and TRBJ1-1; D is unresolved. CDR1 is SGHRS, CDR2 YFSETQ, per germline. Trimming left V 0 bases short and J 6 bases short, with 15 bases between. The CDR3 spans 15 residues. The CDR3 here is CASSLAQSAEAEAFF. The CDR3, as DNA: TGCGCCAGCAGCTTGGCCCAATCCGCCGAGGCTGAAGCTTTCTTT. The whole variable domain, filled in from reference TRBV5-1 and TRBJ1-1, reads KAGVTQTPRYLIKTRGQQVTLSCSPISGHRSVSWYQQTPGQGLQFLFEYFSETQRNKGNFPGRFSGRQFSNSRSEMNVSTLELGDSALYLCASSLAQSAEAEAFFGQGTRLTVV.

The V and J genes are TRBV30 and TRBJ2-1; possibly TRBD1 for D (5 bases). Germline V gene data show CDR1 as GTSNPN and CDR2 as SVGIG (reference sequence). The CDR3 is 12 residues long. Deletions cut 7 bases from V and 7 bases from J, with 14 bases between. CDR3 residues: CASQAGINEQFF. The CDR3 DNA sequence: TGTGCCTCTCAGGCAGGGATAAATGAGCAGTTCTTC.

This clone was counted ten times or more. V and J are TRBV11-2 and TRBJ2-1; TRBD1 might be the D (5 bases). Germline CDR1 SGHAT, CDR2 FQNNGV. The CDR3 has 16 residues. V was shortened by 0 bases and J by 3 bases, with 12 bases between the two germline ends. The CDR3 here is CASSLDGARVYNEQFF. The DNA of the CDR3 is TGTGCCAGCAGCTTAGATGGGGCCAGGGTCTACAATGAGCAGTTCTTC.

The V gene is TRBV19, the J gene TRBJ1-2; D might be TRBD1 (5 bases). Between the trimmed V and J ends, which lost 7 bases and 2 bases, there was a span of 8 bases. CDR1 is LNHDA and CDR2 is SQIVND in the germline V gene (reference sequence). The CDR3 length is 12 residues. The DNA of the CDR3 is TGTGCCAGTATAGACAGAAACTATGGCTACACCTTC. It encodes CASIDRNYGYTF.

This chain uses TRBV5-1 with TRBJ1-3; D gene unclear. The ends were cut back, 3 bases at V and 1 base at J, with 11 bases in the middle. The length of the CDR3 is 15 residues. Germline CDR1 is SGHRS and CDR2 is YFSETQ. CDR3 residues: CASSWEGRSGNTIYF. The CDR3 nucleotides are TGCGCCAGCAGCTGGGAGGGTCGATCTGGAAACACCATATATTTT.